What follows is one T cell receptor beta chain and its context. Its antigen is as yet unknown. CDR1 and CDR2 (germline): MNHNS, SASEGT. V was clipped by 6 bases and J by 0 bases, with 8 bases between them. The length of the CDR3 is 13 residues. The data stem from a study of T cell repertoires in cytomegalovirus infection. Study results and caveats: Across the ex vivo response, the dominant clonotypes were HLA-C-restricted CMV-specific TCR beta clonotypes. The cumulative frequency of public TCR beta families distinguished individuals who carried CMV together with the relevant HLA.

One entry per CDR3 protein, called by TCRdb with MiXCR from the reads. This table has roughly 310,000 distinct CDR3 sequences, roughly 15% appearing once. The chain carries TRBV6-1 and TRBJ1-2; D not resolved. Sequences were obtained from PBMCs. The TCR comes from a human donor in good health (CMV status not recorded). Some clones in this sample may be carry-over from other donors' samples. CDR3 residues: CASSPFANYGYTF. CDR3 sequence (DNA): TGTGCCAGCAGCCCATTCGCTAACTATGGCTACACCTTC.